The clone carrying this TCR beta chain was seen many times. The sample belongs to a study of CD8 T cells in ankylosing spondylitis. Germline CDR1 MNHNY, CDR2 SVGAGI (reference sequence). The CDR3 is 15 amino acids. V lost 5 bases and J 6 bases, leaving 17 bases between the germline ends. TCRdb independently ran MiXCR on the 5' RACE reads; one entry per CDR3 protein. The table includes fewer than 250,000 distinct CDR3 sequences, 8% to 11% detected once. The rearrangement uses TRBV6-6 and TRBJ2-1; possibly TRBD1 for D (5 bases). The specimen sequenced was blood, either unsorted or a sorted T cell fraction (not recorded which). The receptor was derived from a male donor with ankylosing spondylitis or in good health (not recorded which). The CDR3 DNA sequence: TGTGCCAGCAGTCCACCGACTGGGGCTCGCAATGAGCAGTTCTTC. Protein product: CASSPPTGARNEQFF.